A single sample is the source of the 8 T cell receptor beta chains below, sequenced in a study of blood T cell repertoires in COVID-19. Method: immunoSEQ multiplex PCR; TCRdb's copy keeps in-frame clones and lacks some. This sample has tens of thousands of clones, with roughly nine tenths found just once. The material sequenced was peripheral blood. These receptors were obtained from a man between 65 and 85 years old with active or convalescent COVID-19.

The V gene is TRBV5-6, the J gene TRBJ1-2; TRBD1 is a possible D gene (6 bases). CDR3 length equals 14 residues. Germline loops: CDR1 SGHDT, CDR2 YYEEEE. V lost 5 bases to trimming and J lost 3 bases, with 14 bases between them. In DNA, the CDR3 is TGTGCCAGCAGTTTCGCAGGGGTCGACTATGGCTACACCTTC. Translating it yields CASSFAGVDYGYTF.

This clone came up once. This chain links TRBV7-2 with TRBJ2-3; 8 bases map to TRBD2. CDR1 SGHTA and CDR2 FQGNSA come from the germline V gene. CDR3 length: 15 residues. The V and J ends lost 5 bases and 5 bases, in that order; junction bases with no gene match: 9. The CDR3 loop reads CASSPGGARGDTQYF. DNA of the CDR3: TGTGCCAGCAGCCCCGGGGGGGCCCGCGGAGATACGCAGTATTTT.

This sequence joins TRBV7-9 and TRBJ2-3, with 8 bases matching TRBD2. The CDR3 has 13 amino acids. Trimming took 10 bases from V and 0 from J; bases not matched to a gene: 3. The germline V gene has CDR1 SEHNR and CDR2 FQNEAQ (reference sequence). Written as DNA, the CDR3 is TGTGCCACCGGACTAGCAAGCACAGATACGCAGTATTTT. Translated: CATGLASTDTQYF.

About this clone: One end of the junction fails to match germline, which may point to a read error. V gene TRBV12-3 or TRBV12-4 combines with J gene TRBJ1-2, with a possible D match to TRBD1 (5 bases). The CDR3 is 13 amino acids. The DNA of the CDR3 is TGTGCCAGCACTTTAGGGGCTTCGGATGGCTACACCTTC. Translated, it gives CASTLGASDGYTF.

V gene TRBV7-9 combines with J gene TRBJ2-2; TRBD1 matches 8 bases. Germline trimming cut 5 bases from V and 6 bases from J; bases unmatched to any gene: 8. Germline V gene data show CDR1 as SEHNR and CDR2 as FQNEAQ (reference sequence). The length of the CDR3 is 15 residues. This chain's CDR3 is CASSPVQGVSGELFF. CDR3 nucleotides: TGTGCCAGCAGCCCCGTACAGGGGGTATCCGGGGAGCTGTTTTTT.

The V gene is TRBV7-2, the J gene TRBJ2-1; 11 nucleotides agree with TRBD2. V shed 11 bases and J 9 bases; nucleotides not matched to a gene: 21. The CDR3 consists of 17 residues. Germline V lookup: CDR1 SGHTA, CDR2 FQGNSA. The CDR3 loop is CARRRGASGGQFAEQFF. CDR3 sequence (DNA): TGTGCCCGCCGCCGGGGGGCTAGCGGGGGGCAATTCGCTGAGCAGTTCTTC.

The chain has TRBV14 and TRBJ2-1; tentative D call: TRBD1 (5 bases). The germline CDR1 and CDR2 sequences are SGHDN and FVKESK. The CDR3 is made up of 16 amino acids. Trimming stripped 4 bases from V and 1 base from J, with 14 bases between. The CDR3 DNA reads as TGTGCCAGCAGCCCAAGGACACTCAGGTCCTACAATGAGCAGTTCTTC. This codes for CASSPRTLRSYNEQFF.

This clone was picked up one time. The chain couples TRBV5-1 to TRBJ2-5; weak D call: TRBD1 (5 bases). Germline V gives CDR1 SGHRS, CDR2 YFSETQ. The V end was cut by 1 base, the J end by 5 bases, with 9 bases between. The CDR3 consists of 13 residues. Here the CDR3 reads CASSLQGSETQYF. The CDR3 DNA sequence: TGCGCCAGCAGCTTGCAGGGATCGGAGACCCAGTACTTC.